This TCR beta chain was found in a study of T cells in Graves' hyperthyroidism and ophthalmopathy. About the study: Peripheral blood collection took place at initial diagnosis, before any treatment. Broader study findings: Most clonotypes that expanded in the thyroid above 0.001 also showed up in blood. A model of 13 V-J features distinguished ophthalmopathy from stable hyperthyroidism.

This clonotype turned up a few times. Its cognate antigen is unknown. Researchers amplified the TCR beta CDR3 regions from RNA transcripts. Using the HTBI primer set, a first-round RT-PCR was run on the TCR CDR3. TCRdb processed the multiplex PCR reads anew with MiXCR; each CDR3 protein has one entry. The sample holds 490,000 or so distinct CDR3 sequences, about 16% seen once. Patients having uncontrolled infection, another autoimmune disease, pregnancy or lactation were not included. Trimming stripped 0 bases from V and 0 bases from J, with 8 bases between. Germline V gives CDR1 SGHTS, CDR2 YDEGEE. This CDR3 contains 15 residues.

The origin of this receptor is a woman aged 25 to 39 with Graves' ophthalmopathy. Sequencing input: blood. This chain connects TRBV5-8 to TRBJ2-3; maybe TRBD2 (6 bases). CDR3 DNA: TGTGCCAGCAGCTTGGGCGGGGAGAGCACAGATACGCAGTATTTT. Translated, it gives CASSLGGESTDTQYF.